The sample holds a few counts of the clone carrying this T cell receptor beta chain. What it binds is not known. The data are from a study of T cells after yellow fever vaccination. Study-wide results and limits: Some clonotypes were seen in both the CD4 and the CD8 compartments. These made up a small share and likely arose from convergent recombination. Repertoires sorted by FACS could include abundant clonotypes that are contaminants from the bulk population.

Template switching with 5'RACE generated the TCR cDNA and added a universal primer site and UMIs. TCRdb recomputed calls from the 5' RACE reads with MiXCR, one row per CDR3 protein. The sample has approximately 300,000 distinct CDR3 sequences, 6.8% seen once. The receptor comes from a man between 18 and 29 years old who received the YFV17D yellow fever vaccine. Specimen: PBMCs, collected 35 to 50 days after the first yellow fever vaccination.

The CDR3 DNA reads as TGTGCCAGCAGCTTTTTAAATCAGCCCCAGCATTTT. It codes for CASSFLNQPQHF. The chain has TRBV7-2 and TRBJ1-5; D unresolved. This CDR3 region has 12 residues. Germline lookup yields CDR1 SGHTA and CDR2 FQGNSA. The V and J ends lost 3 bases and 4 bases respectively, with 4 bases between them.